The 2 T cell receptor beta chains reported below all come from one sample, sequenced in a study of shared clonotypes between healthy human individuals. Clones were read by immunoSEQ multiplex PCR, and TCRdb kept only the in-frame ones, dropping some. The sample lists a few million clones, just over 90% occurring once. Sequenced sample: naive CD4+ T cells sorted from blood. Regarding subset: CD45RA+ positively selected. These receptors were taken from a man between 18 and 29 years old in good health.

The chain joins TRBV2 to TRBJ2-3, with D uncertain. CDR3 length equals 14 residues. Trimming took off 7 bases at V and 0 bases at J, with 11 bases between the two ends. Per germline, CDR1 SNHLY and CDR2 FYNNEI. In nucleotides, the CDR3 is TGTGCCAGCAAAGGGCCCCCTAGCACAGATACGCAGTATTTT. Encoded protein: CASKGPPSTDTQYF.

This clone has only a few counts. The chain uses TRBV27 and TRBJ2-1, with D maybe TRBD2 (5 bases). This CDR3 has 14 amino acids. The germline V gene encodes CDR1 MNHEY and CDR2 SMNVEV (reference sequence). V was trimmed by 8 bases and J by 7 bases, leaving 18 bases between them. The CDR3 spells CASVGGSAPNEQFF. The CDR3 DNA is TGTGCCAGCGTTGGCGGGTCCGCCCCGAATGAGCAGTTCTTC.